Listed here are 15 T cell receptor beta chains from one sample, sequenced in a study of siplizumab effects on memory and regulatory T cells. Method: immunoSEQ multiplex PCR; TCRdb's copy keeps in-frame clones and lacks some. The data show some 100,000 clones, with 92% seen just once and 0.73% held by the top ten. The specimen sequenced was Tregs sorted from blood. These TCRs come from a human donor in good health.

V and J are TRBV18 and TRBJ2-7, with D perhaps TRBD1 or TRBD2 (5 bases each). The germline V gene encodes CDR1 KGHSH and CDR2 LQKENI. The CDR3 loop spans 13 amino acids. V dropped 5 bases and J dropped 4 bases, with 12 bases sitting between them. The CDR3 is CASSAGTEYEQYF. DNA of the CDR3: TGTGCCAGCTCAGCCGGGACGGAATACGAGCAGTACTTC.

The CDR3 loop is CASSGTGGRAETQYF. Here the CDR3 DNA reads TGTGCCAGCAGTGGTACGGGAGGAAGAGCAGAGACCCAGTACTTC. The chain has TRBV2 and TRBJ2-5; 7 bases match TRBD2. CDR1 and CDR2 from the germline V gene are SNHLY and FYNNEI. CDR3 length: 15 residues. J was trimmed by 4 bases and V by 4 bases; bases with no gene match: 9.

V is TRBV5-1 and J is TRBJ2-1; D ambiguous. This CDR3 is 12 amino acids long. Germline V gene data show CDR1 as SGHRS and CDR2 as YFSETQ. V was pared by 0 bases and J by 11 bases, with 9 bases between. CDR3 sequence: CASSLGQKKQFF. DNA for the CDR3: TGCGCCAGCAGCTTGGGTCAGAAAAAGCAGTTCTTC.

This clone was detected only a few times. This chain uses TRBV6-5 with TRBJ2-7; TRBD2 might be the D (5 bases). V was shortened by 2 bases and J by 5 bases, with 16 bases between the two germline ends. This CDR3 region has 15 residues. Germline CDR1 is MNHEY and CDR2 is SVGAGI. CDR3 DNA: TGTGCCAGCAGTTACGCCAAAGGCAGAGGGCACGAGCAGTACTTC. It translates to CASSYAKGRGHEQYF.

The V gene is TRBV29-1, the J gene TRBJ2-7; no reliable D call. Per the germline V gene, CDR1 is SQVTM and CDR2 is ANQGSEA. V was pared by 4 bases and J by 7 bases, with 14 bases between. The CDR3 is 12 residues long. The CDR3 region has the DNA TGCAGCGTTGGGGTCGCAGGACGGGAGCAGTACTTC. Translated: CSVGVAGREQYF.

The V and J genes are TRBV5-5 and TRBJ2-3; D tentatively fits TRBD1 or TRBD2 (5 bases each). V gave up 4 bases and J gave up 1 base, with 22 bases separating them. The length of the CDR3 is 18 residues. Germline-derived CDR1 and CDR2 are SGHKS and YYEKEE (reference sequence). This CDR3 reads CASSPRKGTSLGTDTQYF. As DNA, the CDR3 is TGTGCCAGCAGCCCCCGGAAGGGGACCTCTTTAGGCACAGATACGCAGTATTTT.

The chain uses TRBV4-2 and TRBJ2-1; 11 bases line up with TRBD2. The germline V gene encodes CDR1 LGHNA and CDR2 YNFKEQ. The trim removed 0 bases at V and 4 bases at J, leaving 5 bases unmatched. The CDR3 consists of 17 residues. The DNA for the CDR3 is TGTGCCAGCAGCCAAGATAGGGGACTAGCGGTTTACAATGAGCAGTTCTTC. Amino acid sequence: CASSQDRGLAVYNEQFF.

The chain links TRBV7-6 to TRBJ2-5; TRBD2 is a possible D gene (6 bases). V lost 5 bases and J lost 5, with 12 bases in between. This CDR3 is built from 13 residues. Germline-derived CDR1 and CDR2 are SGHVS and FNYEAQ. CDR3 nucleotides: TGTGCCAGCAGCCGCGGGCTAGCGGAGACCCAGTACTTC. This translates into CASSRGLAETQYF. The full variable domain, with the rest looked up from reference TRBV7-6 and TRBJ2-5, is GAGVSQSPRYKVTKRGQDVALRCDPISGHVSLYWYRQALGQGPEFLTYFNYEAQQDKSGLPNDRFSAERPEGSISTLTIQRTEQRDSAMYRCASSRGLAETQYFGPGTRLLVL.

The chain employs TRBV27 and TRBJ2-7; 10 bases line up with TRBD2. The CDR3 has 16 amino acids. Trimming removed 5 bases from V and 5 bases from J; junction bases left unmatched: 12. Germline CDR1 reads MNHEY; CDR2 reads SMNVEV (reference sequence). The CDR3 DNA follows: TGTGCCAGCAGTCCACCCGGCCTAGCGGGAGTTCACGAGCAGTACTTC. Translating it yields CASSPPGLAGVHEQYF.

This rearrangement joins TRBV29-1 to TRBJ2-7, with a possible D match to TRBD2 (6 bases). The V end was cut by 4 bases, the J end by 3 bases, with 16 bases between. CDR3 size: 14 residues. Germline loops: CDR1 SQVTM, CDR2 ANQGSEA. The CDR3 nucleotides are TGCAGCGTTGTTCCCCAGCGGGCGAGCTACGAGCAGTACTTC. Its translation: CSVVPQRASYEQYF.

Regarding this clone: The same CDR3 arises from other DNA sequences in this sample as well. The chain is built from TRBV5-1 and TRBJ2-3, with TRBD1 identical over 8 bases. The trim removed 3 bases at V and 0 bases at J, leaving 6 bases unmatched. The germline CDR1 and CDR2 sequences are SGHRS and YFSETQ. The CDR3 is made up of 16 amino acids. DNA for the CDR3: TGCGCCAGCAGCTCCCGGACAGGGAGGAGCACAGATACGCAGTATTTT. Encoded protein: CASSSRTGRSTDTQYF.

The J gene is TRBJ2-7, the V gene TRBV19; D might be TRBD1 or TRBD2, each matching 5 bases. Deletions cut 2 bases from V and 2 bases from J, with 10 bases between. This CDR3 comprises 14 residues. Germline lookup yields CDR1 LNHDA and CDR2 SQIVND (reference sequence). The CDR3 nucleotides are TGTGCCAGTAGTATATCGGGACCAGCCTACGAGCAGTACTTC. This codes for CASSISGPAYEQYF. The variable domain in full, completed from reference TRBV19 and TRBJ2-7, reads DGGITQSPKYLFRKEGQNVTLSCEQNLNHDAMYWYRQDPGQGLRLIYYSQIVNDFQKGDIAEGYSVSREKKESFPLTVTSAQKNPTAFYLCASSISGPAYEQYFGPGTRLTVT.

V is TRBV2 and J is TRBJ2-7; 11 nucleotides match TRBD1. This CDR3 is built from 15 residues. Looked up from germline, CDR1 is SNHLY and CDR2 is FYNNEI. V lost 7 bases, J lost 3 bases, and 8 bases stayed unmatched. The CDR3 coding sequence is TGTGCCAGCAAGGTTTCGGGACAGGGGGTCTACGAGCAGTACTTC. Translated: CASKVSGQGVYEQYF.

The rearrangement joins TRBV6-1 to TRBJ2-7; 16 bases map to TRBD2. This CDR3 has 14 residues. The germline V gene encodes CDR1 MNHNS and CDR2 SASEGT. V dropped 7 bases and J dropped 7; count of bases not matched to a gene: 4. CDR3 bases: TGTGCCAGCATGGGACTAGCGGGAGGGAGAGAGCAGTACTTC. Protein sequence: CASMGLAGGREQYF.

This clone has a handful of counts. The rearrangement joins TRBV2 to TRBJ2-7; D remains unclear. CDR3 length: 16 amino acids. V was cut by 11 bases and J by 0 bases, with 23 bases left in between. CDR1 SNHLY and CDR2 FYNNEI come from the germline V gene. CDR3 bases: TGTGCCCGCGGAAGGTATGACCCGCTGAGCTCCTACGAGCAGTACTTC. It encodes CARGRYDPLSSYEQYF.